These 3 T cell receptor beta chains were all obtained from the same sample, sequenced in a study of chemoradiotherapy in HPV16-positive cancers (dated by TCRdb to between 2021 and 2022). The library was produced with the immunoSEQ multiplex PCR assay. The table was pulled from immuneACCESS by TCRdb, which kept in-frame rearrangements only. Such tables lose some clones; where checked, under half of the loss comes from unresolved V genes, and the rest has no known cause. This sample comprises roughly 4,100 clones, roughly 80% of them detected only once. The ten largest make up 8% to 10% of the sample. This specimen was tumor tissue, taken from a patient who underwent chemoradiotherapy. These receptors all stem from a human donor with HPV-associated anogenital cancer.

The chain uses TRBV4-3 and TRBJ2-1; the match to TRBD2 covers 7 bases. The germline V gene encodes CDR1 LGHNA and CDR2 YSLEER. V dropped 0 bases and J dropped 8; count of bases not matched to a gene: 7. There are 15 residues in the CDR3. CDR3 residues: CASSQERGTGYEQFF. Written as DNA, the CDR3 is TGCGCCAGCAGCCAAGAGCGGGGGACTGGCTATGAGCAGTTCTTC.

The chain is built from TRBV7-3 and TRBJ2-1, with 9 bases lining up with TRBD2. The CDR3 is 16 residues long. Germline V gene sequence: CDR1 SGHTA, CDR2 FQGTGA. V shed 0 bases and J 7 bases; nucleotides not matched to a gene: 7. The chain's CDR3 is CASSLTVAGVGNEQFF. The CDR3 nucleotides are TGTGCCAGCAGCTTAACGGTAGCGGGAGTAGGGAATGAGCAGTTCTTC.

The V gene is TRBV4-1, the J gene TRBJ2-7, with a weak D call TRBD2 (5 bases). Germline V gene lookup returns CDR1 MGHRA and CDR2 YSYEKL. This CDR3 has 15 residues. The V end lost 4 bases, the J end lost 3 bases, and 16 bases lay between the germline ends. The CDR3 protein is CASSPTIRGNYEQYF. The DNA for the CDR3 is TGCGCCAGCAGCCCTACAATACGGGGAAACTACGAGCAGTACTTC.